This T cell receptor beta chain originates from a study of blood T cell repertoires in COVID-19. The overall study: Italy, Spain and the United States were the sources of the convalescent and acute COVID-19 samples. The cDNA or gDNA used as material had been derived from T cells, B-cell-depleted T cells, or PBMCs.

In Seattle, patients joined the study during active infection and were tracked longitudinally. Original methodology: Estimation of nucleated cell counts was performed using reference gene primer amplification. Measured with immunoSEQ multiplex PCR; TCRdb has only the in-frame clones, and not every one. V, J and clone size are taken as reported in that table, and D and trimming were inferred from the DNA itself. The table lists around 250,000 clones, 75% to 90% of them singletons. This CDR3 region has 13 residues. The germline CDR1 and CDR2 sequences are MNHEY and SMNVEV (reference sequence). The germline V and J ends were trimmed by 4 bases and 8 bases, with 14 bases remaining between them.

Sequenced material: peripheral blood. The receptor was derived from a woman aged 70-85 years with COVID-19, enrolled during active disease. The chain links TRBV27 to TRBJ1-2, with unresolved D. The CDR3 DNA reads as TGTGCCAGCAGTTCCCTTCGGGTGTTCGGCTACACCTTC. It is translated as CASSSLRVFGYTF.